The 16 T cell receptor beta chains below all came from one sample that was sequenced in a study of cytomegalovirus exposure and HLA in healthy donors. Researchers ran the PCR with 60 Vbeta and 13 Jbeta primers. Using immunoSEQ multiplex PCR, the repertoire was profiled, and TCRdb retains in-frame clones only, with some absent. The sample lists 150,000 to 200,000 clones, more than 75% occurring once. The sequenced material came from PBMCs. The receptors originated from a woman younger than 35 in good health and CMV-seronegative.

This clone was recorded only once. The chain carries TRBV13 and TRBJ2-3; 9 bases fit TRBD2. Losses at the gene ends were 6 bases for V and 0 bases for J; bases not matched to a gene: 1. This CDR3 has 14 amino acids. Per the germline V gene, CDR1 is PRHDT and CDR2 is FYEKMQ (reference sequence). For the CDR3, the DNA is TGTGCCAGCAGAGCGGGGGGTAGCACAGATACGCAGTATTTT. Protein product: CASRAGGSTDTQYF.

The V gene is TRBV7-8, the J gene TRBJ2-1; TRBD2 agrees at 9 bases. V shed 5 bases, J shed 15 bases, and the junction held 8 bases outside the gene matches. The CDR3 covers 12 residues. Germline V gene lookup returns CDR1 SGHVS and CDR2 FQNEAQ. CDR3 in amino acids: CASSPLAGEVFF. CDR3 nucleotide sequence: TGTGCCAGCAGCCCATTAGCGGGAGAGGTGTTCTTC.

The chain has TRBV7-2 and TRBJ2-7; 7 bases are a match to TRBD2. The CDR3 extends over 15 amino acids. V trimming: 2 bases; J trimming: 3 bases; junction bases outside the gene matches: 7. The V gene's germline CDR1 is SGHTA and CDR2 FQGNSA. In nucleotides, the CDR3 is TGTGCCAGCAGCTTAATCCCGGGGGGATTCTACGAGCAGTACTTC. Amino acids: CASSLIPGGFYEQYF.

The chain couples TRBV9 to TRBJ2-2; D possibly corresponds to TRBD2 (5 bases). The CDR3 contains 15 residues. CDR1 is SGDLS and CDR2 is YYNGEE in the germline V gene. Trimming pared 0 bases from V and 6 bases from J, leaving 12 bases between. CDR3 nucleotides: TGTGCCAGCAGCGTAGTGTCAGGTAGCGCCGGGGAGCTGTTTTTT. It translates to CASSVVSGSAGELFF.

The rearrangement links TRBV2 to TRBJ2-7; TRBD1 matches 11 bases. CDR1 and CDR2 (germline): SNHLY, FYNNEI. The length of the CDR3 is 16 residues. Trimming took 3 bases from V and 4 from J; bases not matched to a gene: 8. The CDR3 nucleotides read TGTGCCAGCAGTGACCCTAGGACAGGGGGCAATTACGAGCAGTACTTC. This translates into CASSDPRTGGNYEQYF.

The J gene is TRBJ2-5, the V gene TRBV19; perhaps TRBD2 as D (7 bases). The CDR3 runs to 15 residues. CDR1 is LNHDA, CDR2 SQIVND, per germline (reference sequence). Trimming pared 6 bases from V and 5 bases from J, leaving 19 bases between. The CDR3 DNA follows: TGTGCCAGTAGCCTTAGGGGGACTACCGGGGAGACCCAGTACTTC. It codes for CASSLRGTTGETQYF.

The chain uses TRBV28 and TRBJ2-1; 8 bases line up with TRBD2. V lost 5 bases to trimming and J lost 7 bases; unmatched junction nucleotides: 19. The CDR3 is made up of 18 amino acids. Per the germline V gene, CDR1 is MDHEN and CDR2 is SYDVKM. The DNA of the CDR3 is TGTGCCAGCAGTCCCCTCTATGACGGGGGGGCAGGTTGGAATGAGCAGTTCTTC. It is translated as CASSPLYDGGAGWNEQFF.

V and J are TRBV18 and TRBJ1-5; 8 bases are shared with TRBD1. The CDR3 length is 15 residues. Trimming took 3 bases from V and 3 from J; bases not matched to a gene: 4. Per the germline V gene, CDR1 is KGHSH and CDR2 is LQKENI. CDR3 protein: CASSPGQGHNQPQHF. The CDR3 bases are TGTGCCAGCTCACCCGGACAGGGTCACAATCAGCCCCAGCATTTT.

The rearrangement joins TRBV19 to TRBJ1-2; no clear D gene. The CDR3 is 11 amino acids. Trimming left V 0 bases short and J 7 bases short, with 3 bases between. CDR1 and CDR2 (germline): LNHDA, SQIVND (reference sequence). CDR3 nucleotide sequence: TGTGCCAGTAGTATAGATCGTGGCTACACCTTC. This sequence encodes CASSIDRGYTF.

The CDR3 region is CASSLADRTEAFF. The CDR3 DNA sequence: TGTGCCAGCAGCTTAGCCGACAGGACTGAAGCTTTCTTT. The V gene is TRBV7-9, the J gene TRBJ1-1; D might be TRBD1 (6 bases). Germline lookup yields CDR1 SEHNR and CDR2 FQNEAQ (reference sequence). The CDR3 extends over 13 amino acids. Deletions cut 0 bases from V and 5 bases from J, with 7 bases between.

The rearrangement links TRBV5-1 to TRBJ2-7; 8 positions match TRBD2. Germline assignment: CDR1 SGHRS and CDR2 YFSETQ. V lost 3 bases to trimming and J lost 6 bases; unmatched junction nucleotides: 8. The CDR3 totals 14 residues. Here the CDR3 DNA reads TGCGCCAGCAGCTCGGGACTAGAGGTTGGCGAGCAGTACTTC. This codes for CASSSGLEVGEQYF.

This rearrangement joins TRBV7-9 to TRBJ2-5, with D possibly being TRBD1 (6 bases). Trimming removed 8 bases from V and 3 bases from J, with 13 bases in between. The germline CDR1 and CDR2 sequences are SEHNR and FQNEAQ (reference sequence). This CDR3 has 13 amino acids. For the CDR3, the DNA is TGTGCCAGCTGGGGGCAGGTGGAAGAGACCCAGTACTTC. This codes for CASWGQVEETQYF.

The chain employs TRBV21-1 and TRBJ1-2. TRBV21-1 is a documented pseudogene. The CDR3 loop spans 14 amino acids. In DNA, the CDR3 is TGTGCCAGCAGCAAAATATTAGAAAACTATGGCTACACCTTC. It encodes CASSKILENYGYTF.

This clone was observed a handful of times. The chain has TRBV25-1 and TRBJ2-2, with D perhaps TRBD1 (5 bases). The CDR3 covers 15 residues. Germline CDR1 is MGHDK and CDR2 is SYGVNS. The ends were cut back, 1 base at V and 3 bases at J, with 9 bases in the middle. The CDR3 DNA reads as TGTGCCAGCAGTGAATCAGGGAAGGACACCGGGGAGCTGTTTTTT. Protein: CASSESGKDTGELFF.

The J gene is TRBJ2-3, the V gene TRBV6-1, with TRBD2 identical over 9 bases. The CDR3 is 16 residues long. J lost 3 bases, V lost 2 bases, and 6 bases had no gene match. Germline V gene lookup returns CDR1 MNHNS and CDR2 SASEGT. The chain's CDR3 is CASSETSGHRTDTQYF. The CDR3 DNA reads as TGTGCCAGCAGTGAAACTAGCGGGCATCGGACAGATACGCAGTATTTT.

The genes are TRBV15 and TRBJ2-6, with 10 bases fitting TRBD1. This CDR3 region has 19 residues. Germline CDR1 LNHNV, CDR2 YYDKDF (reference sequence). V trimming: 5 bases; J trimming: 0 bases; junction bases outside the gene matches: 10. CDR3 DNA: TGTGCCACCAGCGGAACAGACAGGGGGCGTTCCTCTGGGGCCAACGTCCTGACTTTC. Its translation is CATSGTDRGRSSGANVLTF. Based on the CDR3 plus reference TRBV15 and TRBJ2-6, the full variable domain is DAMVIQNPRYQVTQFGKPVTLSCSQTLNHNVMYWYQQKSSQAPKLLFHYYDKDFNNEADTPDNFQSRRPNTSFCFLDIRSPGLGDTAMYLCATSGTDRGRSSGANVLTFGAGSRLTVL.